These 21 T cell receptor beta chains were all obtained from the same sample, sequenced in a study of cytomegalovirus exposure and HLA in healthy donors. Both 60 Vbeta primers and 13 Jbeta primers went into the PCR. Clones were read by immunoSEQ multiplex PCR, and TCRdb kept only the in-frame ones, dropping some. In the table there are 60,000 to 90,000 clones, less than 85% of which are singletons. The sample comprised PBMCs. The receptors derive from a woman in her forties or fifties in good health and CMV-seropositive.

The gene calls are TRBV10-1 and TRBJ2-1; 10 bases fit TRBD2. In germline, CDR1 is WNHNN, CDR2 SYGVQD (reference sequence). The junction had 7 bases not matched to a gene; V was cut back by 4 bases and J by 7 bases. CDR3 length: 15 residues. CDR3 region: CASSVVTSGPNEQFF. CDR3 nucleotides: TGCGCCAGCAGTGTGGTGACTAGCGGGCCTAATGAGCAGTTCTTC.

This chain joins TRBV18 and TRBJ1-1; perhaps TRBD1 as D (6 bases). CDR1 and CDR2 from the germline V gene are KGHSH and LQKENI. CDR3 length: 16 amino acids. V was shortened by 3 bases and J by 0 bases, with 14 bases between the two germline ends. The CDR3 region has the DNA TGTGCCAGCTCACCGACAACAGGGATTATGAACACTGAAGCTTTCTTT. Amino acids: CASSPTTGIMNTEAFF.

This chain uses TRBV5-1 with TRBJ1-2; 8 bases are shared with TRBD1. This CDR3 spans 15 amino acids. Looked up from germline, CDR1 is SGHRS and CDR2 is YFSETQ. Trimming at V came to 0 bases and at J to 2 bases, leaving 3 bases not matched to a gene. CDR3 protein: CASSLAGTGNYGYTF. DNA of the CDR3: TGCGCCAGCAGCTTGGCCGGGACAGGAAACTATGGCTACACCTTC.

The chain combines TRBV7-3 with TRBJ1-5; possibly TRBD1 for D (5 bases). Trimming removed 1 base from V and 3 bases from J, with 16 bases in between. The germline V gene encodes CDR1 SGHTA and CDR2 FQGTGA. The CDR3 totals 17 residues. The CDR3 DNA reads as TGTGCCAGCAGCTTAAGGAAACCAGGGCAGTTCAATCAGCCCCAGCATTTT. It encodes CASSLRKPGQFNQPQHF.

The chain couples TRBV13 to TRBJ1-5; TRBD1 is a possible D gene (6 bases). In germline, CDR1 is PRHDT, CDR2 FYEKMQ (reference sequence). The CDR3 runs 15 residues. V lost 3 bases to trimming and J lost 1 base, with 10 bases between them. The CDR3 region has the DNA TGTGCCAGCAGCTTCAGGGGAGGGAGCAATCAGCCCCAGCATTTT. It translates to CASSFRGGSNQPQHF.

The V call is TRBV5-1, the J call TRBJ1-3; 9 bases map to TRBD1. This CDR3 is built from 16 residues. The V and J ends lost 3 bases and 2 bases, in that order; junction bases with no gene match: 6. CDR1 and CDR2 (germline): SGHRS, YFSETQ. CDR3 loop: CASSWGQGTTGNTIYF. In DNA, the CDR3 is TGCGCCAGCAGCTGGGGACAGGGAACGACTGGAAACACCATATATTTT. Drawing the rest from reference TRBV5-1 and TRBJ1-3, the complete variable domain is KAGVTQTPRYLIKTRGQQVTLSCSPISGHRSVSWYQQTPGQGLQFLFEYFSETQRNKGNFPGRFSGRQFSNSRSEMNVSTLELGDSALYLCASSWGQGTTGNTIYFGEGSWLTVV.

This clone was observed a handful of times. The chain is built from TRBV18 and TRBJ1-1; 8 bases map to TRBD1. V lost 4 bases, J lost 4 bases, and 11 bases stayed unmatched. The CDR3 contains 16 residues. Germline V gene lookup returns CDR1 KGHSH and CDR2 LQKENI. This chain's CDR3 is CASSLFVQGGGTEAFF. CDR3 sequence (DNA): TGTGCCAGCTCACTCTTCGTACAGGGGGGTGGCACTGAAGCTTTCTTT.

The chain links TRBV4-3 to TRBJ2-4, with D unclear. Germline CDR1 LGHNA, CDR2 YSLEER. Trimming shortened V by 1 base and J by 1 base, and 8 bases separated the two germline ends. The CDR3 contains 15 residues. Written as DNA, the CDR3 is TGCGCCAGCAGCCAAGGACAAACGGCCAAAAACATTCAGTACTTC. It is translated as CASSQGQTAKNIQYF.

The chain carries TRBV10-2 and TRBJ2-5; D gene uncertain. Germline loops: CDR1 WSHSY, CDR2 SAAADI. The CDR3 spans 11 residues. With 11 bases removed from V and 0 bases from J, the gap between germline ends came to 7 bases. DNA of the CDR3: TGCGCCTCAAGCCACCAAGAGACCCAGTACTTC. This codes for CASSHQETQYF.

This chain connects TRBV5-1 to TRBJ2-7, with D tentatively TRBD2 (7 bases). V gave up 4 bases and J gave up 3 bases, with 23 bases separating them. The germline V gene has CDR1 SGHRS and CDR2 YFSETQ. The CDR3 consists of 17 residues. CDR3 sequence: CASSPGGWGAQGYEQYF. The CDR3 nucleotides read TGCGCCAGCAGCCCGGGGGGTTGGGGGGCGCAAGGCTACGAGCAGTACTTC.

This clone was observed at least ten times. This chain uses TRBV7-9 with TRBJ2-1, with TRBD2 matching over 9 bases. CDR1 SEHNR and CDR2 FQNEAQ come from the germline V gene (reference sequence). J gave up 7 bases and V 5 bases, and 9 bases lay outside the gene matches. The length of the CDR3 is 15 residues. Here the CDR3 DNA reads TGTGCCAGCAGCAGAGTCGCGGGAGGGCGTAATGAGCAGTTCTTC. This codes for CASSRVAGGRNEQFF.

The rearrangement joins TRBV6-6 to TRBJ1-3; 7 positions match TRBD1. CDR1 is MNHNY, CDR2 SVGAGI, per germline (reference sequence). Germline trimming cut 2 bases from V and 6 bases from J; bases unmatched to any gene: 7. This CDR3 is built from 15 residues. The CDR3, as DNA: TGTGCCAGCAGTTACCGAAACGACAGGGTAAACACCATATATTTT. Translation: CASSYRNDRVNTIYF.

The genes are TRBV27 and TRBJ1-5; 11 bases align to TRBD1. The CDR3 sequence is 17 residues long. J gave up 4 bases and V 4 bases, and 9 bases lay outside the gene matches. The germline CDR1 and CDR2 sequences are MNHEY and SMNVEV (reference sequence). For the CDR3, the DNA is TGTGCCAGCAGTTCTTGGACAGGGGGCTTAGATAATCAGCCCCAGCATTTT. It specifies CASSSWTGGLDNQPQHF.

Only a few counts were recorded for this clone. The rearrangement joins TRBV5-6 to TRBJ1-4; 9 bases are a match to TRBD1. Trimming removed 3 bases from V and 6 bases from J; junction bases left unmatched: 6. Germline V lookup: CDR1 SGHDT, CDR2 YYEEEE. The CDR3 is 15 residues long. CDR3 loop: CASSSSGTGYEKLFF. The CDR3 DNA is TGTGCCAGCAGCTCATCGGGGACAGGGTATGAAAAACTGTTTTTT.

The rearrangement links TRBV19 to TRBJ1-1; D perhaps matches TRBD1 (5 bases). Germline loops: CDR1 LNHDA, CDR2 SQIVND (reference sequence). Trimming took off 3 bases at V and 9 bases at J, with 17 bases between the two ends. The CDR3 loop spans 14 amino acids. CDR3 loop: CASSMPLRTGQAFF. The CDR3 nucleotides read TGTGCCAGTAGTATGCCTCTACGAACAGGACAAGCTTTCTTT.

The rearrangement links TRBV27 to TRBJ2-5; 9 nucleotides agree with TRBD2. This CDR3 is 13 amino acids long. Trimming cost V 11 bases and J 2 bases; bases outside gene matches: 6. Germline V gene sequence: CDR1 MNHEY, CDR2 SMNVEV (reference sequence). The CDR3, as DNA: TGTGCCGAAGCGGGAGGATTTCAAGAGACCCAGTACTTC. It translates to CAEAGGFQETQYF.

The table lists this clone with a few counts. The chain employs TRBV7-2 and TRBJ2-7; D perhaps matches TRBD2 (6 bases). Germline-derived CDR1 and CDR2 are SGHTA and FQGNSA. The CDR3 runs 16 residues. V was cut by 5 bases and J by 1 base, with 18 bases left in between. The CDR3 loop is CASSPGRQAGSYEQYF. DNA for the CDR3: TGTGCCAGCAGCCCAGGGAGGCAGGCTGGTTCCTACGAGCAGTACTTC.

This chain uses TRBV11-3 with TRBJ2-1; TRBD2 agrees at 14 bases. The V segment lost 0 bases and the J segment 0 bases; nucleotides outside the gene matches: 1. CDR1 is SGHNT, CDR2 YENEEA, per germline. The CDR3 is 18 residues long. The CDR3 protein is CASSLEGLAGGSYNEQFF. In nucleotides, the CDR3 is TGTGCCAGCAGCTTAGAAGGACTAGCGGGAGGCTCCTACAATGAGCAGTTCTTC.

This clone was observed a handful of times. The chain uses TRBV6-6 and TRBJ2-7; 9 positions match TRBD2. Per the germline V gene, CDR1 is MNHNY and CDR2 is SVGAGI (reference sequence). V dropped 2 bases and J dropped 2; count of bases not matched to a gene: 4. The CDR3 contains 15 residues. CDR3 sequence: CASSYMASGTYEQYF. CDR3 DNA: TGTGCCAGCAGTTACATGGCTAGCGGGACCTACGAGCAGTACTTC.

The CDR3 coding sequence is TGCAGTGTCCAGGGCAGTCAGCCCCAGCATTTT. Translation gives CSVQGSQPQHF. The chain uses TRBV20-1 and TRBJ1-5; possible D gene TRBD1, 5 bases. Trimming stripped 7 bases from V and 6 bases from J, with 10 bases between. The CDR3 has 11 residues. Germline CDR1 and CDR2: DFQATT and SNEGSKA (reference sequence).

The gene calls are TRBV7-3 and TRBJ2-3; D is possibly TRBD2 (5 bases). Trimming shortened V by 6 bases and J by 2 bases, and 18 bases separated the two germline ends. The CDR3 length is 16 residues. Germline CDR1 is SGHTA and CDR2 is FQGTGA. In DNA form, the CDR3 reads TGTGCCAGCAGTCCCTTGGGAGCGGCGTCCACAGATACGCAGTATTTT. Translation: CASSPLGAASTDTQYF. Filled out from reference TRBV7-3 and TRBJ2-3, the complete variable domain reads GAGVSQTPSNKVTEKGKYVELRCDPISGHTALYWYRQSLGQGPEFLIYFQGTGAADDSGLPNDRFFAVRPEGSVSTLKIQRTERGDSAVYLCASSPLGAASTDTQYFGPGTRLTVL.